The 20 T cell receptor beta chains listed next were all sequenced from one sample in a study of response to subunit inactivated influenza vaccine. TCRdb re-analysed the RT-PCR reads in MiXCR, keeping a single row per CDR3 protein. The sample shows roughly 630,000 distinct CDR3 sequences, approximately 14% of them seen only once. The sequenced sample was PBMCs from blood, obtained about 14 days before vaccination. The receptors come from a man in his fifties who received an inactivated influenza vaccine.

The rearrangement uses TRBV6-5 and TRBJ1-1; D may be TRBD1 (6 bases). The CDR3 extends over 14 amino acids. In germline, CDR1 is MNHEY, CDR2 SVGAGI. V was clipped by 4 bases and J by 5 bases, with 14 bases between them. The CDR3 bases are TGTGCCAGCAGTTCCAGGGGATGGAGAACTGAAGCTTTCTTT. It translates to CASSSRGWRTEAFF.

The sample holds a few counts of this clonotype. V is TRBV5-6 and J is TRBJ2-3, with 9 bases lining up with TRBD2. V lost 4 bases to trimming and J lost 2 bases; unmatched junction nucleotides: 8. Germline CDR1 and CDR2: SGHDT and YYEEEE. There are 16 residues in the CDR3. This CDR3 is CASSQGLAPDTDTQYF. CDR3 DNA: TGTGCCAGCAGCCAGGGACTAGCTCCCGACACAGATACGCAGTATTTT.

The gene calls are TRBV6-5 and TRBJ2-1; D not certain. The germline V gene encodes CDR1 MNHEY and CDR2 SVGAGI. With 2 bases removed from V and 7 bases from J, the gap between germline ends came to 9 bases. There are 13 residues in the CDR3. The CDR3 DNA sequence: TGTGCCAGCAGTTACGTTTTGGGGAATGAGCAGTTCTTC. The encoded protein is CASSYVLGNEQFF.

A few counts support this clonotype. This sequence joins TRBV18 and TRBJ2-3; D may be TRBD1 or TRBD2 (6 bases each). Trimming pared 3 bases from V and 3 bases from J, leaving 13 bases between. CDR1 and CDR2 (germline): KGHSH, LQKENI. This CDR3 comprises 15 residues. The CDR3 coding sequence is TGTGCCAGCTCACCCAGCCAGGGGAGGACAGATACGCAGTATTTT. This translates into CASSPSQGRTDTQYF.

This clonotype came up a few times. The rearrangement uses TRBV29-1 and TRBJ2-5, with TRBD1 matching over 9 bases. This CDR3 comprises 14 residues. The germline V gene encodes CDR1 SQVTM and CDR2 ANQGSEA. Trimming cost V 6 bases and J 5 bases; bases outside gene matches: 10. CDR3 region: CSVNRDRELETQYF. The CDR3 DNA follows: TGCAGCGTGAACCGGGACAGGGAATTGGAGACCCAGTACTTC.

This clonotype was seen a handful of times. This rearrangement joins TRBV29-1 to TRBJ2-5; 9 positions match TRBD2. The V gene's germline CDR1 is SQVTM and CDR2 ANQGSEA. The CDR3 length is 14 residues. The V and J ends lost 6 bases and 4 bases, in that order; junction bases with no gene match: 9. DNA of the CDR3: TGCAGCGTGGGGGGACTAGCCGGGCGAGAGACCCAGTACTTC. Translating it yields CSVGGLAGRETQYF.

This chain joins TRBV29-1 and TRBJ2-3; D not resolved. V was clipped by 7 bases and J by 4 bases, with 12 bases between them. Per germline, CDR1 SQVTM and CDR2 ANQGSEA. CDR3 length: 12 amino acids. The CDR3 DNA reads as TGCAGCGCCGTACCGGGCCCAGATACGCAGTATTTT. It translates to CSAVPGPDTQYF.

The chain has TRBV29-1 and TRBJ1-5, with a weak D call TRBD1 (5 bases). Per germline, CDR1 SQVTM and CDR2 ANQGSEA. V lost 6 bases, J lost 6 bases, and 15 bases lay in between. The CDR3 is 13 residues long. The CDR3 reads CSVGRDRGQPQHF. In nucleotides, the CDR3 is TGCAGCGTCGGTAGGGACCGAGGTCAGCCCCAGCATTTT.

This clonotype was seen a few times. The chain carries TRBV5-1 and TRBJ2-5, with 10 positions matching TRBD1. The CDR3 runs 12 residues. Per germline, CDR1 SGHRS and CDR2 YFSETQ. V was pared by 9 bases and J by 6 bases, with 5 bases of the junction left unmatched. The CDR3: CATGTGEQTQYF. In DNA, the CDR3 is TGCGCCACCGGGACAGGGGAACAGACCCAGTACTTC.

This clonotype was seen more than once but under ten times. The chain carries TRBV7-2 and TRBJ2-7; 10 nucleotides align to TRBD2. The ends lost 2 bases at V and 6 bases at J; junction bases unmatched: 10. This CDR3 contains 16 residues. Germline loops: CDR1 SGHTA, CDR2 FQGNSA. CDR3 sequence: CASSLIPLAGEVEQYF. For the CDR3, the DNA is TGTGCCAGCAGCTTAATCCCCCTAGCGGGAGAGGTCGAGCAGTACTTC. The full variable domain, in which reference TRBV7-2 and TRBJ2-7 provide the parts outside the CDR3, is GAGVSQSPSNKVTEKGKDVELRCDPISGHTALYWYRQSLGQGLEFLIYFQGNSAPDKSGLPSDRFSAERTGGSVSTLTIQRTQQEDSAVYLCASSLIPLAGEVEQYFGPGTRLTVT.

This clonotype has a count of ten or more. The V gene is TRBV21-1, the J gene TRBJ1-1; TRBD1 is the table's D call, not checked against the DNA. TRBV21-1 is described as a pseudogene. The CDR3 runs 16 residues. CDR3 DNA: TGTGCCAGCAGCAAAGAGGGAAGGGAAGGGTACACTGAAGCTTTCTTT. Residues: CASSKEGREGYTEAFF.

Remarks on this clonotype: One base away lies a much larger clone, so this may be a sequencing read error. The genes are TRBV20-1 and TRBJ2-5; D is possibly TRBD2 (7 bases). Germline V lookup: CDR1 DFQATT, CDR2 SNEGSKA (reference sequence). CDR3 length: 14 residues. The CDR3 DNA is TGCAGTGCTAGTCGTACTGGGAGGGGGGAGACCCAGAACTTC. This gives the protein CSASRTGRGETQNF.

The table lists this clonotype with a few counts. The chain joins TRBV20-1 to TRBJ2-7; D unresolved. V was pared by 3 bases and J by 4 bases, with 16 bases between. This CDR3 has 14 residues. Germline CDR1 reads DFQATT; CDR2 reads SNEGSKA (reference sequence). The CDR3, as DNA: TGCAGTGCTAGGAAGGCAGGACCTTGGTACGAGCAGTACTTC. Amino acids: CSARKAGPWYEQYF.

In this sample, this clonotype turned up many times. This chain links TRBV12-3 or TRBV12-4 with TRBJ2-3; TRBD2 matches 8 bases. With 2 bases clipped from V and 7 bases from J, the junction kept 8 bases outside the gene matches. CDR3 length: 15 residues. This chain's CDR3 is CASSLSSGSLNTQYF. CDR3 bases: TGTGCCAGCAGTTTATCCAGCGGGAGTTTAAATACGCAGTATTTT.

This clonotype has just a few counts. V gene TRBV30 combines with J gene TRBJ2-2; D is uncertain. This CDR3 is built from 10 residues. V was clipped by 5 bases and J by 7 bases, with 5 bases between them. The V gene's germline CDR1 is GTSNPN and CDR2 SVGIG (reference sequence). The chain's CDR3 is CAWLGGELFF. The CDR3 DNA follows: TGTGCCTGGTTGGGCGGGGAGCTGTTTTTT.

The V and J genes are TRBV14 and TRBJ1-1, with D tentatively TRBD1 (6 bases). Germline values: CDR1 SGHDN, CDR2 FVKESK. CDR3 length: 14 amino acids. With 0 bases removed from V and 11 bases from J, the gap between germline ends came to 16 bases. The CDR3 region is CASSQESRGRRAFF. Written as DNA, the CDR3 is TGTGCCAGCAGCCAAGAAAGCAGGGGCCGTCGGGCTTTCTTT.

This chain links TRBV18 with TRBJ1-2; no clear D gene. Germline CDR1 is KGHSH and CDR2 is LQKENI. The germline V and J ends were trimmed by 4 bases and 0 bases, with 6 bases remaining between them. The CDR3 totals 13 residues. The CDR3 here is CASSRAANYGYTF. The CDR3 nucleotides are TGTGCCAGCTCACGGGCAGCTAACTATGGCTACACCTTC.

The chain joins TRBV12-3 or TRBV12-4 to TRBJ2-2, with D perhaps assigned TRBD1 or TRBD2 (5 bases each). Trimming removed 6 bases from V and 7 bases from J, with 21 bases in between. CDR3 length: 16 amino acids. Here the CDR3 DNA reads TGTGCCAGCAGCTCCCCGTCCCGGGACCAAGGCGGGGAGCTGTTTTTT. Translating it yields CASSSPSRDQGGELFF.

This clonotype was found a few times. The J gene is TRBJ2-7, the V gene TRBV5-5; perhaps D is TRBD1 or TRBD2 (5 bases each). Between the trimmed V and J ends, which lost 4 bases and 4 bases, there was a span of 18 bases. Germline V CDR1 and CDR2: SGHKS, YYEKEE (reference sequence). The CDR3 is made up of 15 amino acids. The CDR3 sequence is CASSPAGSAGYEQYF. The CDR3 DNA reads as TGTGCCAGCAGCCCCGCAGGGTCGGCGGGTTACGAGCAGTACTTC.

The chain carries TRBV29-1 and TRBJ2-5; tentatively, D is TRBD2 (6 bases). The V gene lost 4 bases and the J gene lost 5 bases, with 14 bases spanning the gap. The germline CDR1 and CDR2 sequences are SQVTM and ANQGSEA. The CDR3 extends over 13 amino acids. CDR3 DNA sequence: TGCAGCGTTGCTCGGGGGATGGGCGAGACCCAGTACTTC. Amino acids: CSVARGMGETQYF. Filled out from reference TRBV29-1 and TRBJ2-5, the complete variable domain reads SAVISQKPSRDICQRGTSLTIQCQVDSQVTMMFWYRQQPGQSLTLIATANQGSEATYESGFVIDKFPISRPNLTFSTLTVSNMSPEDSSIYLCSVARGMGETQYFGPGTRLLVL.